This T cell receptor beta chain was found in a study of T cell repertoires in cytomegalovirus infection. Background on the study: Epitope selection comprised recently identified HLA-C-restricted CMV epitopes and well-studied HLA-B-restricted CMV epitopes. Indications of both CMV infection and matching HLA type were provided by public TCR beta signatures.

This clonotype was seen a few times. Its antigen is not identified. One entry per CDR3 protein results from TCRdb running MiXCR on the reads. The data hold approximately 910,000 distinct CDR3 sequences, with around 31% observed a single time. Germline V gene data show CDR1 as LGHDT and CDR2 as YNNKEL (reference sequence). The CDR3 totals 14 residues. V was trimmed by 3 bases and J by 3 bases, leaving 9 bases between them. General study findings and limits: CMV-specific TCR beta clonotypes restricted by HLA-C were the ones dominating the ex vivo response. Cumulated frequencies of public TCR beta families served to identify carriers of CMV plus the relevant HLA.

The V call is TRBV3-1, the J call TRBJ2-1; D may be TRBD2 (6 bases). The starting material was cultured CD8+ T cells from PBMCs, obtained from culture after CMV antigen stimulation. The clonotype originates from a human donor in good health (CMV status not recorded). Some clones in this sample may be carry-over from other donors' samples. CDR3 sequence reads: CASSQAGFYNEQFF. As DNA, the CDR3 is TGTGCCAGCAGCCAGGCGGGATTCTACAATGAGCAGTTCTTC.